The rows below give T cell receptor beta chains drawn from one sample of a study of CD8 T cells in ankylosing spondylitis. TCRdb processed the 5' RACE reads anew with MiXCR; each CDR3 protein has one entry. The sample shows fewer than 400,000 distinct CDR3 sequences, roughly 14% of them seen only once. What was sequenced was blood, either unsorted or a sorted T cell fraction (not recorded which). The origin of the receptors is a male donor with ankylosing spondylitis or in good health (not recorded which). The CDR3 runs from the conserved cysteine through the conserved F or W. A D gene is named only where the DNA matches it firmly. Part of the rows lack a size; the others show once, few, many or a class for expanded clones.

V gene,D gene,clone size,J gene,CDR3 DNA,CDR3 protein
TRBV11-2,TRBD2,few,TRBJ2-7,TGTGCCAGCAGCTTAGGAGCGGGGGGGCCCTACGAGCAGTACTTC,CASSLGAGGPYEQYF
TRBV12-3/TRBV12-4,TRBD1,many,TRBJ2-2,TGTGCCAGCAGTTTCTCTGGACAGGGGTCCACCGGGGAGCTGTTTTTT,CASSFSGQGSTGELFF
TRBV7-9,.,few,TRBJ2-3,TGTGCCAGCAGCTCCCCCCCGGGGAGAGGCACAGATACGCAGTATTTT,CASSSPPGRGTDTQYF
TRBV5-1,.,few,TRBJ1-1,TGCGCCAGCAGCCCGACGGGCACCCGGGGGACTGAAGCTTTCTTT,CASSPTGTRGTEAFF
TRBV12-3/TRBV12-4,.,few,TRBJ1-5,TGTGCCAGCTGCCCGGGTAGTCAGCCCCAGCATTTT,CASCPGSQPQHF
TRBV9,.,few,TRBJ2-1,TGTGCCAGTAACCGCGGGGCAACCTCCTACAATGAGCAGTTCTTC,CASNRGATSYNEQFF
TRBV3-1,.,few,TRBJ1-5,TGTGCCAGCAGCCAAGATTTCTATCAGCCCCAGCATTTT,CASSQDFYQPQHF
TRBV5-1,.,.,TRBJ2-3,TGCGCCAGCAGCCCCTCCGGGACACCAACGGGGGATACGCAGTATTTT,CASSPSGTPTGDTQYF
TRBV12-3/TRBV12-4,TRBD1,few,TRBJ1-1,TGTGCCAGCAGTTTAGCGCCAGGGGGCACTGAAGCTTTCTTT,CASSLAPGGTEAFF
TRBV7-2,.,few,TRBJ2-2,TGTGCCAGTCAGTGGGGGGGCAAGGCCGGGGAGCTGTTTTTT,CASQWGGKAGELFF
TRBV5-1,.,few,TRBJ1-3,TGCGCCAGCAGTAAGGACGTCAGCTCTGGAAACACCATATATTTT,CASSKDVSSGNTIYF
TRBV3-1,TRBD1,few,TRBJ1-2,TGTGCCAGCAGCCAAGATCTGACGGCAGGGGGTGGCTACACCTTC,CASSQDLTAGGGYTF
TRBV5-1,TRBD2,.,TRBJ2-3,TGCGCCAGCAGCTTGACTAGCGGGGTCACAGATACGCAGTATTTT,CASSLTSGVTDTQYF
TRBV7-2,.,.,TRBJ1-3,TGTGCCAGCAGCCGAGTATTAACAAACACCATATATTTT,CASSRVLTNTIYF
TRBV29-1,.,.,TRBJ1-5,TGCAGCGTTAGCCAGGGTCCCAAGGGAGACCAGCATTTT,CSVSQGPKGDQHF
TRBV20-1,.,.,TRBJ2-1,TGCAGTGCGCATGCCGGACTGGGGGTTAATGAGCAGTTCTTC,CSAHAGLGVNEQFF
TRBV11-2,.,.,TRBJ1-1,TGTGCCAGCAGCTTATTGGTCAGAGCCCTGCTGAACACTGAAGCTTTCTTT,CASSLLVRALLNTEAFF
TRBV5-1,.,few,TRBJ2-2,TGCGCCAGCAGCTCGTGGGGCGCCGGGGAGCTGTTTTTT,CASSSWGAGELFF
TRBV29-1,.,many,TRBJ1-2,TGCAGCGTTGGGGGGCTAGAAGGCTACACCTTC,CSVGGLEGYTF
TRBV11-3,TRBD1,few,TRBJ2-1,TGTGCCAGCAGCCAGGACAGGGCCTTCTACAATGAGCAGTTCTTC,CASSQDRAFYNEQFF
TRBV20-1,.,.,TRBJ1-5,TGCAGTGCTAGTAGGGGATCCGGTCAGCCCCAGCATTTT,CSASRGSGQPQHF
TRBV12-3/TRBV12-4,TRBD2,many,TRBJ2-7,TGTGCCAGCAGTTTAGGGCTAGCGGTCGCCTACGAGCAGTACTTC,CASSLGLAVAYEQYF
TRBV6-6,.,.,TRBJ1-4,TGTGCCACGAAGGGATATGAAAAACTGTTTTTT,CATKGYEKLFF
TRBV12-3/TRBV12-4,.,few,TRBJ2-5,TGTGCCAGCAGTTTAGTTTCGGAGACCCAGTACTTC,CASSLVSETQYF
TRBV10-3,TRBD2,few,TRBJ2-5,TGTGCCATCAGTGATTCTAGCGGGGAGACCCAGTACTTC,CAISDSSGETQYF
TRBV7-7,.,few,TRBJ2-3,TGTGCCAGCAGCCTGCTCAGGGCAACAGATACGCAGTATTTT,CASSLLRATDTQYF
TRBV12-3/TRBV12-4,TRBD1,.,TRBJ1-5,TGTGCCAGCAGTTTAGGAAGACAGGGGGATCAGCCCCAGCATTTT,CASSLGRQGDQPQHF
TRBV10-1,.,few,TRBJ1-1,TGCGCCAGCAGTGGACAGCGGGAGGGTGAAGCTTTCTTT,CASSGQREGEAFF
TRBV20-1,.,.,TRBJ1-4,TGCAGTGCTAGGTCAGCTAATGAAAAACTGTTTTTT,CSARSANEKLFF
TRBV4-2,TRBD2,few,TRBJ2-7,TGTGCCAGCAGCCAAGATATAGCGGGAGTGGCCCTTGGCGAGCAGTACTTC,CASSQDIAGVALGEQYF